These 16 T cell receptor beta chains originate from one sample sequenced in a study of blood T cells in healthy people across ages. The second PCR ran about 6 to 11 cycles with a sample-barcoded 5' primer and J-beta primers. TCRdb re-called the 5' RACE reads through MiXCR, storing one row per CDR3 protein. The sample holds fewer than 2 million distinct CDR3 sequences, approximately 40% seen once. Sequencing input: blood. These receptors all stem from a human donor in good health.

This clonotype showed up just a few times. The gene calls are TRBV5-1 and TRBJ2-5; D unclear. The CDR3 runs to 14 residues. Germline-derived CDR1 and CDR2 are SGHRS and YFSETQ. Trimming cost V 4 bases and J 2 bases, with 12 bases left between them. The CDR3 region has the DNA TGCGCCAGCAGCCGGACGGATGCACAAGAGACCCAGTACTTC. It encodes CASSRTDAQETQYF.

The chain joins TRBV12-5 to TRBJ1-2, with 7 bases aligning to TRBD1. CDR3 length equals 14 residues. The V gene's germline CDR1 is LGHNT and CDR2 FRNRAP. V lost 5 bases and J lost 2; bases outside the gene matches: 5. The CDR3 here is CASGLQGVNYGYTF. The DNA of the CDR3 is TGTGCTAGTGGTCTTCAGGGGGTGAACTATGGCTACACCTTC.

The chain is built from TRBV9 and TRBJ2-5; possible D gene TRBD2, 6 bases. V lost 0 bases, J lost 2 bases, and 17 bases lay in between. In germline, CDR1 is SGDLS, CDR2 YYNGEE. The CDR3 spans 17 residues. This chain's CDR3 is CASSVGGLRGLQETQYF. The CDR3 bases are TGTGCCAGCAGCGTAGGCGGCTTGCGGGGTTTACAAGAGACCCAGTACTTC.

Here the CDR3 reads CASRGPGEKYEQYF. CDR3 DNA sequence: TGTGCCAGCAGGGGGCCAGGGGAGAAATACGAGCAGTACTTC. The V and J genes are TRBV25-1 and TRBJ2-7, with D possibly TRBD1 on 6 matching bases. The CDR3 runs to 14 residues. The V and J ends lost 6 bases and 4 bases respectively, with 16 bases between them. Germline CDR1 MGHDK, CDR2 SYGVNS.

The V and J genes are TRBV24-1 and TRBJ2-1, with 7 bases fitting TRBD1. This CDR3 contains 14 residues. The germline gives CDR1 KGHDR, CDR2 SFDVKD. Losses at the gene ends were 2 bases for V and 7 bases for J; bases not matched to a gene: 4. The CDR3 nucleotides are TGTGCCACCAGTGATTCGACAGGGCCTAATGAGCAGTTCTTC. Its translation: CATSDSTGPNEQFF.

CDR3 residues: CAWSGISIGQGISPLHF. CDR3 DNA: TGTGCCTGGAGTGGAATCAGTATCGGACAGGGAATTTCACCCCTCCACTTT. This chain joins TRBV30 and TRBJ1-6; 8 bases align to TRBD1. J lost 9 bases, V lost 1 base, and 14 bases had no gene match. The V gene's germline CDR1 is GTSNPN and CDR2 SVGIG (reference sequence). The CDR3 totals 17 residues.

The V call is TRBV12-3 or TRBV12-4, the J call TRBJ1-1; TRBD1 matches at 10 bases. V shed 4 bases, J shed 4 bases, and the junction held 6 bases outside the gene matches. This CDR3 spans 15 amino acids. CDR3 protein: CASSSRGQGSTEAFF. CDR3 sequence (DNA): TGTGCCAGCAGTTCGCGGGGACAGGGGAGCACTGAAGCTTTCTTT.

The V call is TRBV12-3 or TRBV12-4, the J call TRBJ1-5, with no clear D. Deletions cut 5 bases from V and 4 bases from J, with 12 bases between. CDR3 size: 14 residues. DNA of the CDR3: TGTGCCAGCAGTAAAAAAACTGAAAATCAGCCCCAGCATTTT. The encoded protein is CASSKKTENQPQHF.

The chain couples TRBV9 to TRBJ2-3; D gene ambiguous. Trimming left V 3 bases short and J 4 bases short, with 6 bases between. The CDR3 is 12 amino acids. Germline V gene sequence: CDR1 SGDLS, CDR2 YYNGEE. The CDR3 nucleotides read TGTGCCAGCAGCGCTGGGGCAGATACGCAGTATTTT. This translates into CASSAGADTQYF.

This clonotype was found a few times. The rearrangement uses TRBV7-2 and TRBJ1-5, with D possibly TRBD1 on 5 matching bases. This CDR3 is built from 16 residues. V lost 0 bases, J lost 3 bases, and 12 bases lay in between. Germline CDR1 and CDR2: SGHTA and FQGNSA. CDR3 in DNA: TGTGCCAGCAGCTTAGCGGGACCTTTGTCCAATCAGCCCCAGCATTTT. It yields the protein CASSLAGPLSNQPQHF. Full variable domain (outside the CDR3, taken from reference TRBV7-2 and TRBJ1-5): GAGVSQSPSNKVTEKGKDVELRCDPISGHTALYWYRQSLGQGLEFLIYFQGNSAPDKSGLPSDRFSAERTGGSVSTLTIQRTQQEDSAVYLCASSLAGPLSNQPQHFGDGTRLSIL.

The chain uses TRBV28 and TRBJ1-2, with a weak D call TRBD1 (6 bases). Per the germline V gene, CDR1 is MDHEN and CDR2 is SYDVKM. The CDR3 totals 15 residues. The V end lost 6 bases, the J end lost 0 bases, and 14 bases lay between the germline ends. CDR3 nucleotides: TGTGCCAGCAGACCGACAGGAAATCCTAACTATGGCTACACCTTC. This codes for CASRPTGNPNYGYTF.

The genes are TRBV5-1 and TRBJ1-4; D may be TRBD1 (6 bases). CDR1 is SGHRS, CDR2 YFSETQ, per germline. The V end was cut by 2 bases, the J end by 4 bases, with 12 bases between. This CDR3 comprises 15 residues. CDR3 residues: CASSLAGTINEKLFF. DNA for the CDR3: TGCGCCAGCAGCTTAGCCGGGACAATTAATGAAAAACTGTTTTTT.

The CDR3 nucleotides are TGCGCCAGCAGTGGGAGCGGGGGCGAAGAAGAGACCCAGTACTTC. It codes for CASSGSGGEEETQYF. The rearrangement joins TRBV5-1 to TRBJ2-5; 8 nucleotides line up with TRBD2. This CDR3 comprises 15 residues. Germline CDR1 reads SGHRS; CDR2 reads YFSETQ. V dropped 5 bases and J dropped 3; count of bases not matched to a gene: 9. The full variable domain, in which reference TRBV5-1 and TRBJ2-5 provide the parts outside the CDR3, is KAGVTQTPRYLIKTRGQQVTLSCSPISGHRSVSWYQQTPGQGLQFLFEYFSETQRNKGNFPGRFSGRQFSNSRSEMNVSTLELGDSALYLCASSGSGGEEETQYFGPGTRLLVL.

The chain joins TRBV7-2 to TRBJ1-2, with D possibly being TRBD1 (6 bases). The CDR3 sequence is 15 residues long. Deletions cut 1 base from V and 3 bases from J, with 12 bases between. The V gene's germline CDR1 is SGHTA and CDR2 FQGNSA. CDR3 DNA sequence: TGTGCCAGCAGCTTAGTGGTGGGGGGCGACTATGGCTACACCTTC. Protein: CASSLVVGGDYGYTF.

This chain uses TRBV6-6 with TRBJ2-1, with D hard to call. The germline V and J ends were trimmed by 5 bases and 5 bases, with 13 bases remaining between them. CDR3 length: 14 residues. Germline V lookup: CDR1 MNHNY, CDR2 SVGAGI (reference sequence). The CDR3 protein is CASSPPYRHNEQFF. The CDR3 coding sequence is TGTGCCAGCAGTCCCCCATATAGACACAATGAGCAGTTCTTC.

The chain joins TRBV28 to TRBJ2-7, with TRBD1 matching over 9 bases. Germline lookup yields CDR1 MDHEN and CDR2 SYDVKM. The CDR3 runs to 16 residues. With 4 bases clipped from V and 1 base from J, the junction kept 8 bases outside the gene matches. The CDR3 is CASSSQGQGRSYEQYF. The DNA for the CDR3 is TGTGCCAGCAGTTCCCAGGGACAGGGTCGGTCCTACGAGCAGTACTTC.